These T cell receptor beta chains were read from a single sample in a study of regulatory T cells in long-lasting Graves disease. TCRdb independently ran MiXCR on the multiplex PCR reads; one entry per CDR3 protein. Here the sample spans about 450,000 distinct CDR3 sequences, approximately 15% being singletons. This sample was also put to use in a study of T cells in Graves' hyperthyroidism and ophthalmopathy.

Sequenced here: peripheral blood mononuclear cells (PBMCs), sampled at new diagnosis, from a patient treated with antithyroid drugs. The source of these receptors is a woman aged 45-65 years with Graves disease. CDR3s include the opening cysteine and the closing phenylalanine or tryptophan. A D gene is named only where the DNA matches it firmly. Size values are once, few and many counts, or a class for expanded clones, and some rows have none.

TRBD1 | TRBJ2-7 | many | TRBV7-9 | CASSPTPGQGGEQYF | TGTGCCAGCAGCCCAACCCCGGGACAGGGAGGGGAGCAGTACTTC
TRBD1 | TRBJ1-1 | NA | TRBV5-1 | CASSFQTGETEAFF | TGCGCCAGCAGCTTCCAAACAGGGGAAACTGAAGCTTTCTTT
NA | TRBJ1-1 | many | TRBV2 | CASSEYRDTEAFF | TGTGCCAGCAGTGAATACAGGGACACTGAAGCTTTCTTT
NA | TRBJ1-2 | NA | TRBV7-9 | CASSPQGTPRQDYGYTF | TGTGCCAGCAGCCCTCAAGGGACCCCCAGACAGGACTATGGCTACACCTTC
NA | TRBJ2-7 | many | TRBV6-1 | CASSESPASGSYEQYF | TGTGCCAGCAGTGAGTCCCCCGCAAGCGGCTCCTACGAGCAGTACTTC
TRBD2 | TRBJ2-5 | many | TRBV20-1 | CSASKRERETQYF | TGCAGTGCTAGTAAGCGGGAGAGAGAGACCCAGTACTTC
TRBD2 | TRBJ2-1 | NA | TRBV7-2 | CASSASGTSGILSEQFF | TGTGCCAGCAGCGCGTCCGGGACTAGCGGGATCTTGAGTGAGCAGTTCTTC
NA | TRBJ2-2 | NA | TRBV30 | CAWGKVVAGELFF | TGTGCCTGGGGAAAGGTAGTAGCCGGGGAGCTGTTTTTT
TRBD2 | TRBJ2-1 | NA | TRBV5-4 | CASSPKGLAGGYNEQFF | TGTGCCAGCAGTCCGAAGGGACTAGCGGGAGGCTACAATGAGCAGTTCTTC
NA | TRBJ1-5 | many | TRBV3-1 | CASSQGGYSNQPQHF | TGTGCCAGCAGCCAGGGTGGATATAGCAATCAGCCCCAGCATTTT
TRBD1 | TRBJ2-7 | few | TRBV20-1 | CSALLLGGNEQYF | TGCAGTGCCTTACTTCTAGGGGGCAACGAGCAGTACTTC
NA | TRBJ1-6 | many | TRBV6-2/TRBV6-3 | CASRGSPNNSPLHF | TGTGCCAGCAGGGGGAGTCCCAATAATTCACCCCTCCACTTT
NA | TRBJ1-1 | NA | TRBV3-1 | CASSQDSGAGNTEAFF | TGTGCCAGCAGCCAAGATTCGGGGGCGGGGAACACTGAAGCTTTCTTT
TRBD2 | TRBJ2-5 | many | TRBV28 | CASSFWREKQETQYF | TGTGCCAGCAGTTTTTGGCGGGAGAAGCAAGAGACCCAGTACTTC
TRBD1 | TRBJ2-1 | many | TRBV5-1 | CASSVDRVGYNEQFF | TGCGCCAGCAGCGTCGACAGGGTCGGGTACAATGAGCAGTTCTTC
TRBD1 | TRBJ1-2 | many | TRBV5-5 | CASSLLRTGDTNYGYTF | TGTGCCAGCAGCCTTCTCCGGACAGGGGACACTAACTATGGCTACACCTTC
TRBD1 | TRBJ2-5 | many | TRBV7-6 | CASRASGTGPLRETQYF | TGTGCCAGCAGAGCTTCCGGGACAGGGCCCCTCCGGGAGACCCAGTACTTC
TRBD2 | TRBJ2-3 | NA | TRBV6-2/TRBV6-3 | CASGTSGSWGTDTQYF | TGTGCCAGTGGGACTAGCGGGAGCTGGGGCACAGATACGCAGTATTTT
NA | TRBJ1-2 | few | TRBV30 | CAWSVSYGYTF | TGTGCCTGGAGTGTCAGTTATGGCTACACCTTC
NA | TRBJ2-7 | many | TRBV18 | CASSPEYEQYF | TGTGCCAGCTCACCGGAATACGAGCAGTACTTC
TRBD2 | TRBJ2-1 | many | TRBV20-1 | CSASDLAGGNEQFF | TGCAGTGCTAGTGACCTAGCGGGAGGCAATGAGCAGTTCTTC
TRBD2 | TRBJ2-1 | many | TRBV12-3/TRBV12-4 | CASSVTSDYNEQFF | TGTGCCAGCAGTGTGACTAGCGACTACAATGAGCAGTTCTTC
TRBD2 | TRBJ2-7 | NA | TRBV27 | CASSLYSSGMVEQYF | TGTGCCAGCAGTTTATATTCTAGCGGGATGGTCGAGCAGTACTTC
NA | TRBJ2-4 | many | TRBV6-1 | CASSTQIAKNIQYF | TGTGCCAGCAGTACTCAAATAGCCAAAAACATTCAGTACTTC
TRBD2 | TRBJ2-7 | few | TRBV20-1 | CSARAGAYEQYF | TGCAGTGCTCGAGCGGGAGCCTACGAGCAGTACTTC
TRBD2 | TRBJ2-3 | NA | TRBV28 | CASSLHRPGGTHDTQYF | TGTGCCAGCAGTTTACATAGACCGGGAGGCACCCACGATACGCAGTATTTT
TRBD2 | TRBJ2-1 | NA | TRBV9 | CASSVAGGRGEQFF | TGTGCCAGCAGCGTAGCGGGAGGGCGAGGTGAGCAGTTCTTC
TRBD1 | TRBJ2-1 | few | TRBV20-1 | CSAPPGQGLYNEQFF | TGCAGTGCGCCACCGGGACAGGGTCTATACAATGAGCAGTTCTTC
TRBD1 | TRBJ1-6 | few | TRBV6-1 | CATSPGQANNSPLHF | TGTGCCACTTCCCCCGGACAGGCAAATAATTCACCCCTCCACTTT
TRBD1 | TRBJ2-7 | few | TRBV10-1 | CASRAIRDRPYYEQYF | TGCGCCAGCAGGGCTATCCGGGACAGGCCCTACTACGAGCAGTACTTC
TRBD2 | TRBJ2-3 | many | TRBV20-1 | CSASKQSGRAGRPRGTDTQYF | TGCAGTGCTTCAAAACAAAGCGGGAGAGCCGGGAGGCCTCGTGGCACAGATACGCAGTATTTT
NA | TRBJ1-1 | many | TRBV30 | CAWSNRVAANTEAFF | TGTGCCTGGAGTAACAGGGTGGCCGCGAACACTGAAGCTTTCTTT
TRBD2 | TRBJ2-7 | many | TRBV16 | CASSHGAGVYEQYF | TGTGCCAGCAGCCACGGTGCGGGAGTTTATGAGCAGTACTTC
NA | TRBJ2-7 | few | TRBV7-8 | CASSHPPMGEQYF | TGTGCCAGCAGCCACCCCCCCATGGGGGAGCAGTACTTC
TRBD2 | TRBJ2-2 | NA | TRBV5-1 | CASRTSGSVDTGELFF | TGCGCCAGCCGGACTAGCGGGAGTGTAGATACCGGGGAGCTGTTTTTT
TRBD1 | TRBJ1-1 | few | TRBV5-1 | CASSADRGLFEAFF | TGCGCCAGCAGCGCCGACAGGGGGCTGTTTGAAGCTTTCTTT
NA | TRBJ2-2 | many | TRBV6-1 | CAIKDGYTNTGELFF | TGTGCCATCAAGGACGGATATACGAACACCGGGGAGCTGTTTTTT
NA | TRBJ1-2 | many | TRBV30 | CAWSMGRFGYTF | TGTGCCTGGAGTATGGGACGTTTTGGCTACACCTTC
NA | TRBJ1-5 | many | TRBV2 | CASSGVQSAQPQHF | TGTGCCAGCAGTGGGGTACAGTCGGCTCAGCCCCAGCATTTT
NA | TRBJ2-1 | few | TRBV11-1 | CASSFGGDYNEQFF | TGTGCCAGCAGCTTTGGCGGCGATTACAATGAGCAGTTCTTC
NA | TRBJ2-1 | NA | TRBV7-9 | CASSPPGYIPNEQFF | TGTGCCAGCAGCCCCCCGGGCTACATCCCCAATGAGCAGTTCTTC
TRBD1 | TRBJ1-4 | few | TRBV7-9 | CASSRTPRGLTSTNEKLFF | TGTGCCAGCAGTCGTACTCCCAGGGGGCTTACCTCAACTAATGAAAAACTGTTTTTT
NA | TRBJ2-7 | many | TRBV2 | CASSESPGVYEQYF | TGTGCCAGCAGTGAGTCCCCAGGGGTCTACGAGCAGTACTTC
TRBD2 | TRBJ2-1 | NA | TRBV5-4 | CASSSGAGVSAGVVNEQFF | TGTGCCAGCAGCTCGGGGGCAGGGGTGTCAGCGGGAGTTGTAAATGAGCAGTTCTTC
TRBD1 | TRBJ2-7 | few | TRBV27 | CASSLLAGQGAHYEQYF | TGTGCCAGCAGTTTATTAGCGGGACAGGGGGCCCACTACGAGCAGTACTTC